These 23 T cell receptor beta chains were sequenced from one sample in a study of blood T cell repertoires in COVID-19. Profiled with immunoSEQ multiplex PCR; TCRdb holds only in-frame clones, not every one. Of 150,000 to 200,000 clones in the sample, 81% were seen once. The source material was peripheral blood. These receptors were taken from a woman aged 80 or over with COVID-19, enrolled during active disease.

DNA of the CDR3: TGTGCCACCAGTGAACAGACAGGGACCCAAGAGACCCAGTACTTC. It codes for CATSEQTGTQETQYF. The genes are TRBV24-1 and TRBJ2-5; 7 bases are shared with TRBD1. The CDR3 loop spans 15 amino acids. Germline loops: CDR1 KGHDR, CDR2 SFDVKD. V trimming: 4 bases; J trimming: 1 base; junction bases outside the gene matches: 5.

CDR3 residues: CASSRTGNTGELFF. The CDR3 bases are TGTGCCAGCAGCCGGACAGGGAACACCGGGGAGCTGTTTTTT. The V and J genes are TRBV11-3 and TRBJ2-2; 7 nucleotides match TRBD1. Germline CDR1 is SGHNT and CDR2 is YENEEA. This CDR3 is 14 amino acids long. With 5 bases clipped from V and 1 base from J, the junction kept 1 base outside the gene matches.

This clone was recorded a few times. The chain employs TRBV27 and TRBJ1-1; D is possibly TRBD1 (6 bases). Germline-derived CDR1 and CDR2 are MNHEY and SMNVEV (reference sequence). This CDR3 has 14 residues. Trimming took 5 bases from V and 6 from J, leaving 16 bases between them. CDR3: CASSSKTGYPEAFF. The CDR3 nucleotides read TGTGCCAGCAGTAGCAAAACAGGGTATCCTGAAGCTTTCTTT.

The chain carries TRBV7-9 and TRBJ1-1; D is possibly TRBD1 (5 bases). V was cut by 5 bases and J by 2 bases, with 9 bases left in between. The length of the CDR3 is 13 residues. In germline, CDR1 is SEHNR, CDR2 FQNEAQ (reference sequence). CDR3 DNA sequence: TGTGCCAGCAGCCAGGGCGCAAACACTGAAGCTTTCTTT. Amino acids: CASSQGANTEAFF.

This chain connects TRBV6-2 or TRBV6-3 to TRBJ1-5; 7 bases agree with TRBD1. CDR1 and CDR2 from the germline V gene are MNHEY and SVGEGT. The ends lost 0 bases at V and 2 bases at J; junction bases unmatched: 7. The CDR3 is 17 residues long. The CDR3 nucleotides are TGTGCCAGCAGTTACTCGTTCACAGGGGTGGGCAATCAGCCCCAGCATTTT. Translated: CASSYSFTGVGNQPQHF.

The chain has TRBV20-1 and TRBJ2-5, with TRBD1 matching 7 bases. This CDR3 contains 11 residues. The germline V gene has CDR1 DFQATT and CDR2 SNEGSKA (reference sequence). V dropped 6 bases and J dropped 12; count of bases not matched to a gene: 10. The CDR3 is CSAPFQGEKYF. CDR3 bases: TGCAGTGCCCCCTTCCAGGGGGAGAAGTACTTC.

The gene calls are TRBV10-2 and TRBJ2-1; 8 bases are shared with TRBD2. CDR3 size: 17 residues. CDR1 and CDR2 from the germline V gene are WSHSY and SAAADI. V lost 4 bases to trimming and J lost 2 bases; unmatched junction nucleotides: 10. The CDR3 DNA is TGCGCCAGCAGTGGTAGTAGCGGGATTACGACCTACAATGAGCAGTTCTTC. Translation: CASSGSSGITTYNEQFF.

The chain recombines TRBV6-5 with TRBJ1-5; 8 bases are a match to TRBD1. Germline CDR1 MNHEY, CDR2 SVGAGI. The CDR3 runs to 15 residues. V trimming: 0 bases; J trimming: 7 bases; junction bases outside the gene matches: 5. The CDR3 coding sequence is TGTGCCAGCAGTTACTCGGACAGGGTTGGGCAGCCCCAGCATTTT. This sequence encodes CASSYSDRVGQPQHF.

The DNA of the CDR3 is TGTGCCAGCAGCCAAGAACAGAACTATGGCTACACCTTC. Its translation is CASSQEQNYGYTF. The rearrangement joins TRBV3-1 (or the pseudogene TRBV3-2) to TRBJ1-2; D gene unclear. The CDR3 covers 13 residues. Germline CDR1 LGHDT, CDR2 YNNKEL (reference sequence). The V gene lost 0 bases and the J gene lost 2 bases, with 4 bases spanning the gap.

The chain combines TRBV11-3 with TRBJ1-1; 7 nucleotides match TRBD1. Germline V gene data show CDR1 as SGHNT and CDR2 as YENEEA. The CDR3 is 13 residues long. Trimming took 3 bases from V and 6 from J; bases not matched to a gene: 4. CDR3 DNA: TGTGCCAGCAGCTTTCATACAGGGGCTGAAGCTTTCTTT. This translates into CASSFHTGAEAFF.

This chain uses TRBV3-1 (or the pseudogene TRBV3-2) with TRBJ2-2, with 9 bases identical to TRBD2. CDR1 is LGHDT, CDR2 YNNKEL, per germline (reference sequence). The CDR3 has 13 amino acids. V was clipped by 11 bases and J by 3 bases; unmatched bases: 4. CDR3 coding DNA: TGTGCCGTTAGCGGGAGCGACACCGGGGAGCTGTTTTTT. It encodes CAVSGSDTGELFF.

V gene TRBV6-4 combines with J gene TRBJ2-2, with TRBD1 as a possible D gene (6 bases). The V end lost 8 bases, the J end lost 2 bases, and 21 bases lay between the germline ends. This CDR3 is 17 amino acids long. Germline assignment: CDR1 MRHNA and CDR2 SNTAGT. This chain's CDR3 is CASSQDRTAKNTGELFF. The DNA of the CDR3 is TGTGCCAGCTCCCAGGACAGAACGGCAAAAAACACCGGGGAGCTGTTTTTT.

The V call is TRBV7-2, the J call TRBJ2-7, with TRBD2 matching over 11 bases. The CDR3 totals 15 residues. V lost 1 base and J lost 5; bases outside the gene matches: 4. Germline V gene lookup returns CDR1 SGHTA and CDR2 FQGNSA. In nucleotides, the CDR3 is TGTGCCAGCAGCTTAGTAGCGGGGGGGCCCCACGAGCAGTACTTC. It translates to CASSLVAGGPHEQYF.

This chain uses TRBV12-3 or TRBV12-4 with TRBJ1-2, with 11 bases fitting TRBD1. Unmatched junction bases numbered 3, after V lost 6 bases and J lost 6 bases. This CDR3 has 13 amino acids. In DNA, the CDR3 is TGTGCCAGCAGCAGGGGACAGGGGGATGGCTACACCTTC. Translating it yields CASSRGQGDGYTF.

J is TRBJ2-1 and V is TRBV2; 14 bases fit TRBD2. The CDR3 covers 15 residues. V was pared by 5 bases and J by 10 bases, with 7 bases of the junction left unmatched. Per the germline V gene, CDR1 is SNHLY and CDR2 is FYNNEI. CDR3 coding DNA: TGTGCCAGCAGTACGACTAGCGGGAGGGCCGGGGAGCAGTTCTTC. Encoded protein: CASSTTSGRAGEQFF.

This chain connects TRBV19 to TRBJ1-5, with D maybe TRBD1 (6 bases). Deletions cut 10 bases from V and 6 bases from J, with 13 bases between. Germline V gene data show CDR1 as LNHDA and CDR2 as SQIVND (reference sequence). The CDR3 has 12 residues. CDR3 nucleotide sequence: TGTGCCACCACGTCAGGGGTTCAGCCCCAGCATTTT. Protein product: CATTSGVQPQHF.

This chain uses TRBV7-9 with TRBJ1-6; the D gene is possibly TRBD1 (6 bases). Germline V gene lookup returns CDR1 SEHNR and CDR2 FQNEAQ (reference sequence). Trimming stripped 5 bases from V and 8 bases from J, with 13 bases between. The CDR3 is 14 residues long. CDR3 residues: CASSPDSWHSPLHF. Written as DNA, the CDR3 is TGTGCCAGCAGCCCGGACAGTTGGCATTCACCCCTCCACTTT.

The chain's CDR3 is CASRVRDSRVAEAFF. The CDR3, as DNA: TGTGCCAGTAGGGTCAGGGACTCTCGGGTCGCTGAAGCTTTCTTT. V and J are TRBV19 and TRBJ1-1, with a possible D match to TRBD1 (5 bases). The CDR3 contains 15 residues. The germline V gene has CDR1 LNHDA and CDR2 SQIVND (reference sequence). V gave up 6 bases and J gave up 6 bases, with 20 bases separating them.

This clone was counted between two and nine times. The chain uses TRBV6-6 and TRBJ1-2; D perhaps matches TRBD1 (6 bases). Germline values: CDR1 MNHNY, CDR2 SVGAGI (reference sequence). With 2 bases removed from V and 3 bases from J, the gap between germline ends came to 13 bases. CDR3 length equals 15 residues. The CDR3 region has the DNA TGTGCCAGCAGTTACGGGGGGGGGACACACTATGGCTACACCTTC. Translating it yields CASSYGGGTHYGYTF.

This CDR3 reads CASSHLGTVSSGNTIYF. The DNA for the CDR3 is TGTGCCAGCAGCCACCTAGGGACAGTCTCCTCTGGAAACACCATATATTTT. The chain employs TRBV3-1 (or the pseudogene TRBV3-2) and TRBJ1-3, with 7 positions matching TRBD1. Germline V gene sequence: CDR1 LGHDT, CDR2 YNNKEL (reference sequence). V lost 3 bases, J lost 0 bases, and 8 bases stayed unmatched. The CDR3 sequence is 17 residues long.

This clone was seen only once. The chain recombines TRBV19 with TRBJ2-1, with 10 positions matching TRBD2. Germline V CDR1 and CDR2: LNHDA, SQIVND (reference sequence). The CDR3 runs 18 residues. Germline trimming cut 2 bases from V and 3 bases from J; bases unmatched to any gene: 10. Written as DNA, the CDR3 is TGTGCCAGTAGTATAATCCTAGCGGGAGTGTTAGGCTACAATGAGCAGTTCTTC. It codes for CASSIILAGVLGYNEQFF.

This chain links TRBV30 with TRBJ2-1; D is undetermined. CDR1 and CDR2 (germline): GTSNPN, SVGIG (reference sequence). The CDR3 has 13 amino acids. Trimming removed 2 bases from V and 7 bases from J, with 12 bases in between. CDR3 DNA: TGTGCCTGGAGTCCTAGACTTAGGAATGAGCAGTTCTTC. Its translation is CAWSPRLRNEQFF.

In nucleotides, the CDR3 is TGTGCCAGCAGCTCCCCGGGACAGGGAGCGAACTATGGCTACACCTTC. Amino acid sequence: CASSSPGQGANYGYTF. The V call is TRBV5-4, the J call TRBJ1-2, with TRBD1 identical over 9 bases. The germline CDR1 and CDR2 sequences are SGHNT and YYREEE (reference sequence). With 3 bases clipped from V and 2 bases from J, the junction kept 8 bases outside the gene matches. This CDR3 is built from 16 residues.